A single sample gave rise to the 20 T cell receptor beta chains below, sequenced in a study of OX40 agonist ivuxolimab in advanced cancers. Libraries were prepared by immunoSEQ multiplex PCR; TCRdb keeps only in-frame clonotypes and omits some of them. The top ten hold 11% of the sample, which has tens of thousands of clones, about 87% seen once. Specimen: CD4+ or CD8+ T cells sorted from blood, collected in a trial of the OX40 agonist ivuxolimab. The source of these receptors is an adult with an advanced solid tumor such as melanoma, head and neck, liver or kidney cancer.

The rearrangement uses TRBV11-2 and TRBJ2-7; 8 nucleotides align to TRBD1. Looked up from germline, CDR1 is SGHAT and CDR2 is FQNNGV. V gave up 1 base and J gave up 5 bases; unmatched junction bases: 4. CDR3 length: 14 amino acids. The CDR3 is CASSLGQGADEQYF. The CDR3 region has the DNA TGTGCCAGCAGCTTAGGCCAGGGGGCAGACGAGCAGTACTTC.

The chain is built from TRBV4-1 and TRBJ1-1; D is unresolved. There are 13 residues in the CDR3. Germline CDR1 MGHRA, CDR2 YSYEKL. Trimming took off 5 bases at V and 3 bases at J, with 10 bases between the two ends. The DNA of the CDR3 is TGCGCCAGCAGCTACGGTTGGGACACTGAAGCTTTCTTT. It yields the protein CASSYGWDTEAFF.

The V gene is TRBV5-4, the J gene TRBJ2-5, with 7 bases that match TRBD1. After removal of 5 bases from V and 5 bases from J, the junction contained 21 bases not matched to a gene. The germline V gene encodes CDR1 SGHNT and CDR2 YYREEE (reference sequence). CDR3 length: 18 amino acids. The CDR3 region has the DNA TGTGCCAGCAGATTTGACCCGCAGAGGGGGCGTGTGGATGAGACCCAGTACTTC. This gives the protein CASRFDPQRGRVDETQYF.

This chain uses TRBV6-1 with TRBJ1-2; D is perhaps TRBD1 (5 bases). V lost 7 bases and J lost 6, with 15 bases in between. This CDR3 has 13 residues. Per the germline V gene, CDR1 is MNHNS and CDR2 is SASEGT. The CDR3 coding sequence is TGTGCCAGCACTGACAGCTTCTGGGATGGCTACACCTTC. Protein sequence: CASTDSFWDGYTF.

The V and J genes are TRBV4-1 and TRBJ2-7; D gene ambiguous. The CDR3 is 11 residues long. From germline, CDR1 is MGHRA and CDR2 YSYEKL. Trimming removed 1 base from V and 6 bases from J, with 4 bases in between. In DNA, the CDR3 is TGCGCCAGCAGCCAAGGAGCCGAGCAGTACTTC. Protein sequence: CASSQGAEQYF.

This clone was seen a few times. The chain couples TRBV5-6 to TRBJ1-4; 8 nucleotides agree with TRBD1. CDR1 and CDR2 (germline): SGHDT, YYEEEE. V dropped 2 bases and J dropped 8; count of bases not matched to a gene: 8. CDR3 length: 15 residues. The CDR3: CASSFSRTGKEKLFF. The CDR3 coding sequence is TGTGCCAGCAGCTTCTCGAGGACAGGGAAGGAAAAACTGTTTTTT.

The chain employs TRBV5-5 and TRBJ2-7; 8 bases map to TRBD1. V lost 4 bases and J lost 5; bases outside the gene matches: 14. The CDR3 runs to 16 residues. The V gene's germline CDR1 is SGHKS and CDR2 YYEKEE (reference sequence). The CDR3 region is CASSADRVSPGDEQYF. CDR3 nucleotide sequence: TGTGCCAGCAGCGCGGACAGGGTATCCCCTGGGGACGAGCAGTACTTC.

This chain links TRBV5-8 with TRBJ2-7, with D possibly being TRBD2 (6 bases). This CDR3 region has 12 residues. The germline CDR1 and CDR2 sequences are SGHTS and YDEGEE. With 7 bases removed from V and 0 bases from J, the gap between germline ends came to 8 bases. The DNA for the CDR3 is TGTGCCAGCGGGGACTTCTCCTACGAGCAGTACTTC. Its translation: CASGDFSYEQYF. The complete variable domain, with remaining parts taken from reference TRBV5-8 and TRBJ2-7, reads EAGVTQSPTHLIKTRGQQATLRCSPISGHTSVYWYQQALGLGLQFLLWYDEGEERNRGNFPPRFSGRQFPNYSSELNVNALELEDSALYLCASGDFSYEQYFGPGTRLTVT.

The V and J genes are TRBV2 and TRBJ2-3, with D possibly TRBD1 on 6 matching bases. Germline-derived CDR1 and CDR2 are SNHLY and FYNNEI. The CDR3 is 13 amino acids. With 7 bases removed from V and 2 bases from J, the gap between germline ends came to 10 bases. The CDR3 region has the DNA TGTGCCAGCATTGGGGGCTACACAGATACGCAGTATTTT. Its protein product is CASIGGYTDTQYF. The full variable domain, with the rest looked up from reference TRBV2 and TRBJ2-3, is EPEVTQTPSHQVTQMGQEVILRCVPISNHLYFYWYRQILGQKVEFLVSFYNNEISEKSEIFDDQFSVERPDGSNFTLKIRSTKLEDSAMYFCASIGGYTDTQYFGPGTRLTVL.

The rearrangement joins TRBV7-9 to TRBJ1-2; D perhaps matches TRBD1 (5 bases). The CDR3 consists of 14 residues. V gave up 7 bases and J gave up 1 base, with 13 bases separating them. Germline V gene lookup returns CDR1 SEHNR and CDR2 FQNEAQ (reference sequence). The CDR3 region is CASNPGGLNYGYTF. The CDR3 nucleotides are TGTGCCAGCAACCCTGGGGGTCTTAACTATGGCTACACCTTC.

Here the CDR3 reads CASSLTGDGYTF. The CDR3 coding sequence is TGTGCCAGCAGCCTGACAGGGGACGGCTACACCTTC. The chain is built from TRBV27 and TRBJ1-2; 8 nucleotides match TRBD1. The V and J ends lost 6 bases and 8 bases, in that order; junction bases with no gene match: 5. The CDR3 consists of 12 residues. Germline V gene lookup returns CDR1 MNHEY and CDR2 SMNVEV (reference sequence).

This clone appeared once. The V gene is TRBV13, the J gene TRBJ2-1; D is undetermined. Germline V gene sequence: CDR1 PRHDT, CDR2 FYEKMQ (reference sequence). The CDR3 loop spans 15 amino acids. V dropped 7 bases and J dropped 0 bases, with 13 bases sitting between them. The DNA of the CDR3 is TGTGCCAGCACCCCAGGCAGGAGCTCCTACAATGAGCAGTTCTTC. Amino acids: CASTPGRSSYNEQFF.

This rearrangement joins TRBV5-6 to TRBJ2-7; D is perhaps TRBD1 or TRBD2 (5 bases each). Germline V gene lookup returns CDR1 SGHDT and CDR2 YYEEEE. The CDR3 has 14 residues. With 0 bases removed from V and 4 bases from J, the gap between germline ends came to 11 bases. CDR3 protein: CASSLGGVGYEQYF. The CDR3 DNA is TGTGCCAGCAGCTTGGGAGGGGTCGGTTACGAGCAGTACTTC.

This clone was counted a single time. The V and J genes are TRBV11-3 and TRBJ1-3; the D is unclear. Trimming took 5 bases from V and 0 from J, leaving 17 bases between them. Germline CDR1 is SGHNT and CDR2 is YENEEA. The CDR3 contains 17 residues. CDR3 loop: CASSAPTRRGSGNTIYF. CDR3 in DNA: TGTGCCAGCAGCGCACCCACCAGGAGAGGCTCTGGAAACACCATATATTTT.

The V and J genes are TRBV9 and TRBJ1-2; D perhaps matches TRBD1 (5 bases). Germline CDR1 and CDR2: SGDLS and YYNGEE. Trimming removed 3 bases at V and 2 bases at J, with 20 bases between. This CDR3 contains 17 residues. The CDR3 protein is CASSDPRRIQANYGYTF. CDR3 nucleotides: TGTGCCAGCAGCGACCCCAGACGGATACAGGCGAACTATGGCTACACCTTC.

V gene TRBV27 combines with J gene TRBJ2-1; TRBD2 agrees at 11 bases. This CDR3 has 16 residues. The V gene's germline CDR1 is MNHEY and CDR2 SMNVEV (reference sequence). Trimming cost V 4 bases and J 8 bases; bases outside gene matches: 10. In nucleotides, the CDR3 is TGTGCCAGCAGTTCCTTAGCGGGGGGGCTGGCAGATGAGCAGTTCTTC. Encoded protein: CASSSLAGGLADEQFF.

The chain employs TRBV5-4 and TRBJ2-7; a weak D match, TRBD1 (6 bases). The CDR3 sequence is 16 residues long. CDR1 and CDR2 from the germline V gene are SGHNT and YYREEE (reference sequence). V shed 4 bases and J shed 2 bases, with 19 bases lying between them. CDR3 loop: CASSGTTRDNAYEQYF. CDR3 nucleotides: TGTGCCAGCAGCGGAACAACTCGGGACAACGCCTACGAGCAGTACTTC. Supplemented by reference TRBV5-4 and TRBJ2-7, the full variable domain reads ETGVTQSPTHLIKTRGQQVTLRCSSQSGHNTVSWYQQALGQGPQFIFQYYREEENGRGNFPPRFSGLQFPNYSSELNVNALELDDSALYLCASSGTTRDNAYEQYFGPGTRLTVT.

This clone qualifies as medium-sized (0.01 to 0.1%). V usage is TRBV5-1 and J usage is TRBJ2-7; D call uncertain. Germline values: CDR1 SGHRS, CDR2 YFSETQ. CDR3 length: 16 amino acids. V lost 5 bases, J lost 3 bases, and 21 bases lay in between. The CDR3 spells CASSYPLGQNRYEQYF. In nucleotides, the CDR3 is TGCGCCAGCAGTTATCCCCTTGGGCAGAACCGCTACGAGCAGTACTTC.

The chain's CDR3 is CASSPDEGVYEQYF. The CDR3 region has the DNA TGTGCCAGCTCACCAGACGAGGGGGTCTACGAGCAGTACTTC. The J gene is TRBJ2-7, the V gene TRBV18; D is possibly TRBD1 (6 bases). In germline, CDR1 is KGHSH, CDR2 LQKENI. The CDR3 is 14 amino acids. V was shortened by 2 bases and J by 3 bases, with 11 bases between the two germline ends.

This clone was observed a few times. This sequence joins TRBV10-2 and TRBJ2-3; D is perhaps TRBD1 (6 bases). Germline V CDR1 and CDR2: WSHSY, SAAADI. This CDR3 has 15 residues. V was cut by 8 bases and J by 4 bases, with 19 bases left in between. CDR3 in amino acids: CASAQGITVADTQYF. The CDR3 nucleotides read TGCGCCAGCGCCCAGGGGATCACAGTCGCAGATACGCAGTATTTT.